This TCR beta chain emerged from a study of T cell changes during pregnancy in multiple sclerosis. Measured with immunoSEQ multiplex PCR; TCRdb has only the in-frame clones, and not every one. The sample lists 35,000 to 50,000 clones, more than 75% seen once, with about 1.5% in the top ten. The material sequenced was PBMCs (not recorded whether the cells were cultured). The source of this sequence is a female donor with multiple sclerosis, enrolled in a pregnancy study.

CDR3 region: CASSLLAGALEQFF. The CDR3 DNA reads as TGCGCCAGCAGCTTACTAGCGGGAGCTCTTGAGCAGTTCTTC. The rearrangement uses TRBV5-1 and TRBJ2-1; TRBD2 matches 11 bases. Germline CDR1 and CDR2: SGHRS and YFSETQ. The V gene end was trimmed by 2 bases and the J gene end by 9 bases; junction bases not matched to a gene: 4. This CDR3 is built from 14 residues.